These T cell receptor beta chains were read from a single sample in a study of blood T cell repertoires in COVID-19. Sequenced by immunoSEQ multiplex PCR; TCRdb stores in-frame clones only, minus some. In the table there are approximately 260,000 clones, about 80% of which are singletons. Sequencing was done on a sample of PBMCs or T cells enriched from blood (not recorded which). The receptors were sampled from a man in his fifties who had recovered from COVID-19. Each CDR3 is given without its conserved first and last residue. The order of the fields is V gene, J gene, CDR3 protein.

V: TRBV29-1
J: TRBJ1-2
CDR3: SVEDRRGYT

V: TRBV7-6
J: TRBJ2-5
CDR3: ASSSTWSFLAGVKETQY

V: TRBV3-1/TRBV3-2
J: TRBJ2-7
CDR3: ASSQVGAAEQY

V: TRBV29-1
J: TRBJ1-1
CDR3: SVWGGVTEAF

V: TRBV19
J: TRBJ2-3
CDR3: ASMRSGGRTDTQY

V: TRBV7-2
J: TRBJ2-3
CDR3: ASSSRGLAGGWDTQY

V: TRBV7-9
J: TRBJ2-7
CDR3: ASSLPLPYEQY

V: TRBV7-2
J: TRBJ1-2
CDR3: ASSLLGGQGANGYT

V: TRBV20-1
J: TRBJ1-2
CDR3: SASSWGDGYT

V: TRBV5-1
J: TRBJ2-2
CDR3: ASSMAARRSGELF

V: TRBV29-1
J: TRBJ2-7
CDR3: SAGAGIYEQY

V: TRBV5-1
J: TRBJ1-3
CDR3: ASSLGEENTIY

V: TRBV7-9
J: TRBJ2-1
CDR3: ASRRQGGSYNEQF

V: TRBV19
J: TRBJ1-4
CDR3: ASSIIRGTYEKLF

V: TRBV7-3
J: TRBJ2-4
CDR3: ASSPGLGNIQY

V: TRBV10-1
J: TRBJ2-7
CDR3: AMRTSFYEQY

V: TRBV6-1
J: TRBJ1-1
CDR3: ASSDGTGMSTEAF

V: TRBV7-9
J: TRBJ1-4
CDR3: ASSQQRQVTNEKLF

V: TRBV9
J: TRBJ2-3
CDR3: ASSVAGRYTDTQY

V: TRBV29-1
J: TRBJ1-2
CDR3: SVSGGRDYGYT

V: TRBV6-2/TRBV6-3
J: TRBJ1-1
CDR3: ASSYGQVNTEAF

V: TRBV7-2
J: TRBJ2-2
CDR3: ASSRRTTVSGELF

V: TRBV15
J: TRBJ2-7
CDR3: ATSSYRGTEQY

V: TRBV19
J: TRBJ1-2
CDR3: ASSLRPAGGTNYGYT

V: TRBV4-1
J: TRBJ1-2
CDR3: ASSQSTGVGYGYT

V: TRBV19
J: TRBJ1-5
CDR3: ASSHGGQGSNQPQH

V: TRBV19
J: TRBJ1-6
CDR3: ASTLSRTDYSPLH

V: TRBV5-1
J: TRBJ2-7
CDR3: ASSLGQGLHEQY

V: TRBV9
J: TRBJ1-2
CDR3: ASSVRGGTGNYGYT

V: TRBV19
J: TRBJ1-5
CDR3: ASTSRRGGQPQH

V: TRBV10-2
J: TRBJ1-5
CDR3: ASSEGGRGGNQPQH

V: TRBV15
J: TRBJ2-7
CDR3: ATSTDRRSYEQY

V: TRBV12-3/TRBV12-4
J: TRBJ2-7
CDR3: ASSKQAPEQY

V: TRBV19
J: TRBJ1-2
CDR3: ASRTGGPSYGYT

V: TRBV24-1
J: TRBJ2-1
CDR3: ATSDPAGVRAEQF

V: TRBV6-1
J: TRBJ2-3
CDR3: ASSEGRGGADTQY

V: TRBV6-5
J: TRBJ2-7
CDR3: ASKPGQATYEQY

V: TRBV12-5
J: TRBJ1-5
CDR3: ASWWSSGNQPQH

V: TRBV28
J: TRBJ2-5
CDR3: ASSGYRGPETQY

V: TRBV19
J: TRBJ2-2
CDR3: ATAFLAGAIGGELF

V: TRBV24-1
J: TRBJ2-2
CDR3: ATSALQVGDRGPPGELF

V: TRBV7-6
J: TRBJ2-5
CDR3: ASSVTGLGETQY

V: TRBV5-6
J: TRBJ1-2
CDR3: ASSVRQGYYVGYT

V: TRBV5-6
J: TRBJ1-5
CDR3: ASSKGAFNQPQH

V: TRBV5-1
J: TRBJ1-2
CDR3: ASSWTENYGYT

V: TRBV7-9
J: TRBJ2-7
CDR3: ASSLSGRSYEQY

V: TRBV15
J: TRBJ2-5
CDR3: ATSKQKETQY

V: TRBV15
J: TRBJ2-2
CDR3: ATSSRTSPFTGELF

V: TRBV7-3
J: TRBJ1-6
CDR3: ASSSTGSYNSPLH

V: TRBV2
J: TRBJ2-7
CDR3: ASASGLTGVKQH

V: TRBV24-1
J: TRBJ2-1
CDR3: ATSDSNRHEQF

V: TRBV19
J: TRBJ2-1
CDR3: ASSTREEQF

V: TRBV9
J: TRBJ1-1
CDR3: ATSQGVNTEAF